The T cell receptor beta chain described here comes from a study of cytomegalovirus exposure and HLA in healthy donors (dated by TCRdb to about 2017). In terms of the full investigation: According to an earlier analysis of 550 to 700 of the donors, some 170 million T cells yielded 100 million or so unique TCR beta sequences and roughly 280 Gb of sequence data. Roughly 310 gigabases of sequencing data and approximately 80 million unique TCR sequences were included in an early release covering 500 to 750 HLA-typed donors. Among the approximately 420 genotyped donors, approximately 76% belonged to the genetic ancestry cluster associated with self-reported Caucasian donors. The study aimed to test whether cataloging public T cell receptors could reveal signatures of past pathogen exposure. The T cell repertoires of 550 to 850 subjects were profiled by immunosequencing and related to cytomegalovirus serostatus. A separate validation cohort of roughly 130 different subjects was used in addition to the approximately 640-subject first cohort. To predict cytomegalovirus infection status, the study brought together high-throughput TCR immunosequencing, statistical association of individual TCRs with disease status, and machine learning. In a later analysis, previously published TCR beta repertoires from 666 donors were re-analyzed and high-resolution HLA genotyping was added so that TCR occurrence patterns could be studied. Rather than using new phenotypic data, the later analysis identified candidate immune exposures from TCR beta sequences and from how often those sequences occurred across donors. An earlier analysis of 587 of the donors used high-throughput TCR beta sequencing to judge whether each TCR beta V gene segment behaved as functional or pseudogenic. Alongside the repertoire data, information on donor age, sex, ethnicity and CMV serostatus was compiled. A later genetic analysis took genome-wide SNP genotypes for about three fifths of the 666 donors and used that subset as a discovery cohort. Every repertoire in the discovery cohort had been generated on one and the same sequencing platform. HLA typing covered class I and class II loci at four-digit resolution. The number of typed donors differed by locus: roughly 629-630 for A, B, C, DRB1 and DQB1; approximately 520 for DQA1; about 600 for DPA1; and 450 to 480 for DPB1. A handful of DR-DQ haplotypes were treated as single units for association and clustering because of strong linkage in the cohort. Among approximately 370 genotyped donors of the cohort, an average of roughly 230,000 unique TCR beta nucleotide sequences was sequenced per donor, of which 15% to 20% were non-productive. What the work shows at the level of the full study, not this receptor alone: Linkage disequilibrium might explain the correlated functional status among segregating V segments, but an unknown experimental factor could not be ruled out. A later analysis reported that several top co-occurrence clusters appeared linked to parvovirus B19, influenza, CMV and Epstein-Barr virus. Because counts were too low, some 17 rarely observed V segments, including chromosome 9 orphons, were excluded from the earlier analysis of under 650 of the donors. Most TCR sequences were seen in very few donors, while some public TCRs were found in many individuals. In vitro tests confirmed that a few of the cytomegalovirus-associated TCR beta chains recognize cytomegalovirus antigens. Roughly uniform sequencing depth across donors was assumed in presence/absence analyses, although this assumption may not hold. A later genetic analysis associated a missense DCLRE1C variant with V-gene and J-gene trimming of TCR beta chains, and an independent cohort replicated the association. Specific HLA alleles were associated with about 17,000 TCR beta sequences at a false discovery rate of 0.05 in a later analysis. It was suggested by the authors that the approach could potentially be generalized to other disease states and immunological phenotypes. A later analysis found that TCR association rates varied across HLA loci, with DRB1 alleles showing the most associated TCRs and HLA-C alleles the fewest. A further reported finding was that TCR beta sequences accurately predicted the HLA-A and HLA-B alleles for most subjects in the first cohort. CMV serostatus was the only immune exposure information available for the cohort. When HLA alleles, especially DR and DQ, strongly co-occurred, TCR associations were difficult to assign to individual alleles. Because some donors lacked HLA typing at each locus, the association tests relied only on the typed subset. Broadly in line with IMGT annotations, most TCR beta V segments showed up in productive rearrangements about 87% or about 30% of the time in an earlier analysis of several hundred of the donors. The sequencing pipeline was judged likely to have produced a cluster of highly shared sequence variants as a technical artifact. In a later analysis, most CMV-associated TCR beta chains were found to appear HLA-restricted, with HLA associations seemingly driven largely by CMV exposure. In a later analysis, HLA-associated TCR beta chains showed more clonal expansion and lower generation probabilities than non-associated chains that were equally common. Some IMGT-functional V segments, including TRBV6-2 and TRBV6-3, could not be distinguished by the 87-base-pair reads and were therefore excluded. The cohort was sequenced for TCR beta chains only, and without alpha or paired-chain data the features that could be detected were limited. The study gave a list of 150 to 200 TCR beta chains associated with cytomegalovirus. A later genetic analysis reported fewer N-insertions in productive TCRs among donors in an Asian-associated ancestry cluster than the approximately 670-donor mean. The classifier was reported to diagnose cytomegalovirus status with high specificity and sensitivity in both the original cohort and the validation cohort.

The germline V gene specifies ENHRY as CDR1 and SYGVKD as CDR2. Clipping removes 2 bases from V and 4 bases from J, with 7 as the unmatched junction base count. The CDR3 runs 17 residues from the cysteine to the phenylalanine. Of all the DNA, just the CDR3 is kept, 51 bases in frame from base 1. Libraries were made using the immunoSEQ multiplex PCR assay. A mixture of 60 forward primers for TCR Vbeta segments and 13 reverse primers for TCR Jbeta segments was used in the multiplex PCR. A multiplex PCR assay on genomic DNA amplified the CDR3 region of rearranged TCR beta genes. Amplified TCR beta libraries were sequenced as 87-base-pair reads on the Illumina HiSeq System. Per the source publication's procedure: Across the 500 to 750 repertoires, a later analysis counted tens of millions of unique TCR beta chains, about 10 million of which were shared by at least two donors. To remove PCR and sequencing errors, raw reads were error-corrected and collapsed into unique sequences using a nearest-neighbor algorithm that merged closely related sequences. Alignment of CDR3 sequences to IMGT reference sequences was used to assign V, D and J gene segments. For a sequence to be retained, a match of at least six nucleotides was required to both a V gene segment and a J gene segment. A rearrangement was called productive if the CDR3 had no stop codons and remained in frame with V and J, and every other rearrangement was called non-productive. CDR3 was defined according to IMGT convention as the region running from the second conserved V-encoded cysteine to the conserved J-encoded phenylalanine. The earlier analysis of some 600 of the donors excluded sequences that lacked an unambiguous match to a single V gene segment. In an earlier analysis of 450 to 700 of the donors, V segments were called functional above 56.7% productive rearrangements and were called segregating when the between-donor standard deviation exceeded 5%. To diagnose cytomegalovirus status from the catalog of TCR beta chain sequences, a statistical classification framework was built. A later analysis assigned V and J genes by comparing TCR nucleotide sequences with IMGT/GENE-DB human TR gene sequences. Using the TCRdist pipeline, a later analysis assigned CDR3 sequences along with most-parsimonious VDJ recombination scenarios. A later analysis defined each TCR beta chain by its CDR3 amino acid sequence plus V-gene family, and excluded reads lacking a unique V-gene family. A later analysis removed 592 highly shared, low-generation-probability nucleotide sequences to deal with suspected cross-contamination and a sequencing artifact. In a later analysis, a clonal expansion index for each public chain was calculated from normalized within-repertoire ranks of inferred template counts. In a later analysis, generation probabilities were computed with a VDJ recombination model fitted to out-of-frame rearrangements, and the resulting probabilities were checked against IGoR. In a later analysis, TCR-TCR, TCR-HLA and TCR-CMV co-occurrence was scored with hypergeometric tests, and a repertoire-size bias correction was applied to TCR pairs. In a later analysis, false discovery rates were estimated by permuting HLA or CMV assignments 20 times. In a later analysis, co-occurring TCRs were grouped using DBSCAN, and TCRdist sequence similarity was added for clustering within HLA-allele-positive subsets. For co-occurrence clustering, repertoires with fewer than 30,000 or more than 120,000 public chains were excluded, along with five repertoires with anomalous nucleotide sharing. Not all clones reach the TCRdb copy of this immuneACCESS table, which keeps in-frame sequences only. Checked studies attribute under half of the gap to unresolved V genes and leave the rest unexplained. V and J calls and clone size follow that table, whereas D and trimming were derived from the DNA. Counted in this sample were some 130,000 clones; approximately 80% of them appeared once. The top ten hold roughly 4.3% of the sample.

In total, fewer than 750 healthy bone marrow donors made up the cohort. All cohort members were sampled while nominally healthy, although unrecorded immune exposures were likely present. The donor was CMV seronegative and belonged to the group of 380 or so seronegative cohort members. A peripheral blood sample was collected from each donor, and TCR beta sequencing was performed on peripheral blood mononuclear cells. The Qiagen DNeasy Blood Extraction Kit was used to extract genomic DNA from the blood cell samples. As for this clone: Its antigen target is currently unknown. Base quality data are lacking; no much larger clone is found one base away.

Recombination connected TRBV10-3 to TRBJ2-1, and 11 junction bases match TRBD2. The TCR was taken from a male donor in good health and CMV-seronegative. The sample was PBMCs. The nucleotide sequence is TGTGCCATCAGTGAGGTCCTAGCGGGAGGTTTATACAATGAGCAGTTCTTC. Its product reads: CAISEVLAGGLYNEQFF.